These 25 T cell receptor beta chains were sequenced from one sample in a study of blood T cell repertoires in COVID-19. Profiling relied on immunoSEQ multiplex PCR, and the TCRdb table lists in-frame clones only, not all of them. Of roughly 73,000 clones listed, approximately 90% are singletons. The specimen sequenced was peripheral blood. The receptors shown here come from a man between 65 and 85 years old with active or convalescent COVID-19.

The chain joins TRBV27 to TRBJ2-4; D gene ambiguous. The CDR3 totals 14 residues. Germline lookup yields CDR1 MNHEY and CDR2 SMNVEV (reference sequence). V dropped 7 bases and J dropped 4 bases, with 14 bases sitting between them. As DNA, the CDR3 is TGTGCCAGCAAATCGGTCGAGGCTAAAAACATTCAGTACTTC. This gives the protein CASKSVEAKNIQYF.

V is TRBV21-1 and J is TRBJ1-5; the table gives TRBD1 as D, unverified against the DNA. TRBV21-1 corresponds to a pseudogene. The CDR3 loop spans 16 amino acids. CDR3 protein: CASTATGGDSNQPQHF. In nucleotides, the CDR3 is TGTGCCAGCACCGCGACAGGGGGGGATAGCAATCAGCCCCAGCATTTT.

The genes are TRBV19 and TRBJ2-3; D is ambiguous. Trimming shortened V by 5 bases and J by 4 bases, and 10 bases separated the two germline ends. Looked up from germline, CDR1 is LNHDA and CDR2 is SQIVND (reference sequence). The CDR3 covers 13 residues. CDR3 in amino acids: CASSGRRADTQYF. In DNA form, the CDR3 reads TGTGCCAGTAGTGGCCGTCGGGCAGATACGCAGTATTTT.

The genes are TRBV6-5 and TRBJ2-7; 7 bases line up with TRBD1. CDR1 is MNHEY and CDR2 is SVGAGI in the germline V gene. V was clipped by 4 bases and J by 3 bases; unmatched bases: 3. The CDR3 totals 13 residues. The CDR3 loop reads CASSSSGGYEQYF. The CDR3 region has the DNA TGTGCCAGCAGTTCGTCAGGGGGCTACGAGCAGTACTTC.

The V call is TRBV5-5, the J call TRBJ1-1; 7 nucleotides match TRBD1. This CDR3 spans 14 amino acids. Germline V gene lookup returns CDR1 SGHKS and CDR2 YYEKEE (reference sequence). Germline trimming cut 4 bases from V and 7 bases from J; bases unmatched to any gene: 10. As DNA, the CDR3 is TGTGCCAGCAGCGTGACTACAGGGGCCTATGAAGCTTTCTTT. Translating gives CASSVTTGAYEAFF.

V is TRBV4-1 and J is TRBJ2-7; D perhaps matches TRBD2 (5 bases). The CDR3 has 15 amino acids. Germline V lookup: CDR1 MGHRA, CDR2 YSYEKL. V was cut by 4 bases and J by 1 base, with 14 bases left in between. In nucleotides, the CDR3 is TGCGCCAGCAGCCCGAGGGTCGGAGGATCCTACGAGCAGTACTTC. As protein: CASSPRVGGSYEQYF.

The chain employs TRBV19 and TRBJ1-1; the match to TRBD1 covers 11 bases. CDR3 length equals 14 residues. CDR1 is LNHDA and CDR2 is SQIVND in the germline V gene (reference sequence). The V segment lost 5 bases and the J segment 6 bases; nucleotides outside the gene matches: 5. CDR3 nucleotides: TGTGCCAGTAGTCGGGACAGGGGGGTTGCTGAAGCTTTCTTT. Encoded protein: CASSRDRGVAEAFF.

The V and J genes are TRBV6-4 and TRBJ1-2; weak D call: TRBD1 (5 bases). CDR3 length equals 15 residues. The V gene lost 3 bases and the J gene lost 2 bases, with 13 bases spanning the gap. The V gene's germline CDR1 is MRHNA and CDR2 SNTAGT. This chain's CDR3 is CASSEGWGQNYGYTF. In nucleotides, the CDR3 is TGTGCCAGCAGTGAAGGCTGGGGCCAGAACTATGGCTACACCTTC.

This clone showed up just once. The chain links TRBV5-1 to TRBJ1-1, with a weak D call TRBD1 (6 bases). The CDR3 loop spans 15 amino acids. Per the germline V gene, CDR1 is SGHRS and CDR2 is YFSETQ. Between the trimmed V and J ends, which lost 4 bases and 1 base, there was a span of 14 bases. CDR3 sequence reads: CASSPLGAGNTEAFF. CDR3 DNA sequence: TGCGCCAGCAGCCCCCTGGGGGCAGGGAACACTGAAGCTTTCTTT. Filled out from reference TRBV5-1 and TRBJ1-1, the complete variable domain reads KAGVTQTPRYLIKTRGQQVTLSCSPISGHRSVSWYQQTPGQGLQFLFEYFSETQRNKGNFPGRFSGRQFSNSRSEMNVSTLELGDSALYLCASSPLGAGNTEAFFGQGTRLTVV.

This chain connects TRBV27 to TRBJ2-1, with TRBD2 as a possible D gene (5 bases). The CDR3 runs 15 residues. Trimming took 0 bases from V and 4 from J, leaving 10 bases between them. Germline CDR1 and CDR2: MNHEY and SMNVEV (reference sequence). Here the CDR3 DNA reads TGTGCCAGCAGTTTATCGAGGGTAAGGTACAATGAGCAGTTCTTC. Translated: CASSLSRVRYNEQFF.

The chain has TRBV30 and TRBJ2-7; TRBD1 matches at 8 bases. Germline V gives CDR1 GTSNPN, CDR2 SVGIG (reference sequence). The CDR3 extends over 13 amino acids. Losses at the gene ends were 5 bases for V and 1 base for J; bases not matched to a gene: 4. CDR3: CAWGTGHSYEQYF. In DNA form, the CDR3 reads TGTGCCTGGGGGACAGGTCATTCCTACGAGCAGTACTTC. The whole variable domain, remainder taken from reference TRBV30 and TRBJ2-7, is SQTIHQWPATLVQPVGSPLSLECTVEGTSNPNLYWYRQAAGRGLQLLFYSVGIGQISSEVPQNLSASRPQDRQFILSSKKLLLSDSGFYLCAWGTGHSYEQYFGPGTRLTVT.

This chain connects TRBV9 to TRBJ2-1; 11 bases align to TRBD2. The ends lost 3 bases at V and 8 bases at J; junction bases unmatched: 16. CDR3 length equals 18 residues. Germline V lookup: CDR1 SGDLS, CDR2 YYNGEE. CDR3 in DNA: TGTGCCAGCAGCGGGACAGCCGACGGACTAGCGGGTTGGGATGAGCAGTTCTTC. Translating it yields CASSGTADGLAGWDEQFF.

V and J are TRBV6-2 or TRBV6-3 and TRBJ2-7, with 10 bases identical to TRBD2. CDR1 MNHEY and CDR2 SVGEGT come from the germline V gene. This CDR3 has 14 amino acids. J was trimmed by 5 bases and V by 5 bases; bases with no gene match: 6. CDR3 residues: CASSQLAGWDEQYF. The CDR3 DNA reads TGTGCCAGCAGTCAACTAGCGGGATGGGACGAGCAGTACTTC.

The rearrangement links TRBV3-1 (or the pseudogene TRBV3-2) to TRBJ1-5; no reliable D call. V lost 4 bases, J lost 3 bases, and 7 bases lay in between. This CDR3 region has 13 residues. Germline assignment: CDR1 LGHDT and CDR2 YNNKEL (reference sequence). The CDR3 loop is CASSRQINQPQHF. DNA of the CDR3: TGTGCCAGCAGCCGACAAATCAATCAGCCCCAGCATTTT.

This rearrangement joins TRBV6-6 to TRBJ2-1; 10 bases align to TRBD2. CDR3 size: 15 residues. Germline loops: CDR1 MNHNY, CDR2 SVGAGI (reference sequence). V was clipped by 5 bases and J by 5 bases; unmatched bases: 6. The CDR3: CASSDSGGLDNEQFF. The CDR3 region has the DNA TGTGCCAGCAGTGATAGCGGGGGGCTGGACAATGAGCAGTTCTTC.

This chain uses TRBV18 with TRBJ1-3, with a tentative D call TRBD1 (6 bases). Per germline, CDR1 KGHSH and CDR2 LQKENI. The CDR3 contains 16 residues. Trimming stripped 4 bases from V and 1 base from J, with 14 bases between. CDR3 sequence: CASSQANTGSGNTIYF. For the CDR3, the DNA is TGTGCCAGCTCACAGGCAAATACAGGGTCTGGAAACACCATATATTTT.

This chain uses TRBV6-6 with TRBJ1-3, with TRBD1 as a possible D gene (5 bases). V shed 6 bases and J shed 8 bases, with 17 bases lying between them. The germline CDR1 and CDR2 sequences are MNHNY and SVGAGI (reference sequence). This CDR3 has 14 amino acids. The CDR3 loop reads CASRKQPGGDTIYF. Here the CDR3 DNA reads TGTGCCAGCAGAAAACAGCCTGGGGGGGACACCATATATTTT.

This clone was seen only a few times. This chain joins TRBV6-5 and TRBJ2-1; TRBD2 might be the D (6 bases). The CDR3 is 15 amino acids. V lost 4 bases and J lost 7, with 17 bases in between. Per germline, CDR1 MNHEY and CDR2 SVGAGI. The CDR3 reads CASSWDSSLGNEQFF. CDR3 in DNA: TGTGCCAGCAGTTGGGACTCCTCGCTAGGTAATGAGCAGTTCTTC.

This sequence joins TRBV30 and TRBJ1-4, with D possibly matching TRBD1 (5 bases). The CDR3 covers 14 residues. V lost 2 bases and J lost 5, with 12 bases in between. CDR1 and CDR2 (germline): GTSNPN, SVGIG (reference sequence). The CDR3 here is CAWSWRGRNEKLFF. DNA of the CDR3: TGTGCCTGGAGTTGGAGGGGCAGAAATGAAAAACTGTTTTTT.

The genes are TRBV10-3 and TRBJ1-1; TRBD1 might be the D (6 bases). Trimming cost V 0 bases and J 2 bases, with 13 bases left between them. Germline V gene lookup returns CDR1 ENHRY and CDR2 SYGVKD. The CDR3 is made up of 16 amino acids. CDR3 in amino acids: CAISESGAGINTEAFF. The CDR3 nucleotides read TGTGCCATCAGTGAGTCGGGGGCAGGGATTAACACTGAAGCTTTCTTT.

The chain recombines TRBV4-1 with TRBJ1-6, with D tentatively TRBD1 (6 bases). V lost 4 bases and J 11 bases, leaving 27 bases between the germline ends. Germline CDR1 and CDR2: MGHRA and YSYEKL. CDR3 length: 18 amino acids. This chain's CDR3 is CASSPRTGGAGTIPPLHF. CDR3 DNA: TGCGCCAGCAGCCCCCGTACCGGGGGGGCAGGGACAATTCCACCCCTCCACTTT.

The V call is TRBV6-1, the J call TRBJ1-4, with 7 bases identical to TRBD1. V dropped 5 bases and J dropped 8; count of bases not matched to a gene: 2. Germline CDR1 is MNHNS and CDR2 is SASEGT. The CDR3 spans 12 residues. The CDR3 DNA reads as TGTGCCAGCAGTATCAGGGGGGAAAAACTGTTTTTT. Its protein is CASSIRGEKLFF.

The rearrangement uses TRBV6-1 and TRBJ2-3, with TRBD1 matching 8 bases. Germline V lookup: CDR1 MNHNS, CDR2 SASEGT. V shed 3 bases, J shed 4 bases, and the junction held 6 bases outside the gene matches. The CDR3 has 15 residues. CDR3 sequence reads: CASSDFAGGADTQYF. Here the CDR3 DNA reads TGTGCCAGCAGTGATTTTGCAGGGGGCGCAGATACGCAGTATTTT.

The rearrangement links TRBV25-1 to TRBJ1-1, with a possible D match to TRBD1 (6 bases). V shed 4 bases and J shed 11 bases, with 14 bases lying between them. The CDR3 has 12 residues. Germline lookup yields CDR1 MGHDK and CDR2 SYGVNS. The CDR3 region has the DNA TGTGCCAGCAGTGTCGGGGGGGCGAAGGCTTTCTTT. This sequence encodes CASSVGGAKAFF. The whole variable domain, filled in from reference TRBV25-1 and TRBJ1-1, reads EADIYQTPRYLVIGTGKKITLECSQTMGHDKMYWYQQDPGMELHLIHYSYGVNSTEKGDLSSESTVSRIRTEHFPLTLESARPSHTSQYLCASSVGGAKAFFGQGTRLTVV.

This clone appeared many times. Other DNA sequences from this sample encode an identical CDR3 as well. The V gene is TRBV30, the J gene TRBJ1-3; D is perhaps TRBD1 (5 bases). Germline-derived CDR1 and CDR2 are GTSNPN and SVGIG (reference sequence). The CDR3 is made up of 15 amino acids. Trimming left V 2 bases short and J 1 base short, with 12 bases between. The CDR3 loop reads CAWSRDSGSGNTIYF. The CDR3 coding sequence is TGTGCCTGGAGTAGGGACTCGGGATCTGGAAACACCATATATTTT.